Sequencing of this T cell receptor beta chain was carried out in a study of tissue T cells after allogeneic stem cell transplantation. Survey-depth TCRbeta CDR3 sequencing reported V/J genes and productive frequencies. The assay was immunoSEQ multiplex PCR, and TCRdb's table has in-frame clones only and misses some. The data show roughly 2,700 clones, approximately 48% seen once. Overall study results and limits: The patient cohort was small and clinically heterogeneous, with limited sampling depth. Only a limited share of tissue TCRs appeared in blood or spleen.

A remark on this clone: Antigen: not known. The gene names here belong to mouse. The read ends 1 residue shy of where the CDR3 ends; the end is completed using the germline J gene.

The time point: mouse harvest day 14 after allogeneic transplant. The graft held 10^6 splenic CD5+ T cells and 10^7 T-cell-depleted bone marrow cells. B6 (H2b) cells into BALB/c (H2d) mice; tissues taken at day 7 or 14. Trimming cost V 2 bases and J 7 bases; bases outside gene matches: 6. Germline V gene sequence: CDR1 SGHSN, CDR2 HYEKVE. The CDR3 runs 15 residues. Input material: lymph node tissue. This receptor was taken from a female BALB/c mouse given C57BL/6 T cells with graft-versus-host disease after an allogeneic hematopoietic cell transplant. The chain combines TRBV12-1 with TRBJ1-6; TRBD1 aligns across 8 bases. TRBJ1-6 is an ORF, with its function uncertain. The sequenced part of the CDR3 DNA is TGTGCCAGCTCTCACGGACAGGGCAGGAATTCGCCCCTCTAC. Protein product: CASSHGQGRNSPLY. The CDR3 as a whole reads CASSHGQGRNSPLYF.